The rows below give T cell receptor beta chains drawn from one sample of a study of shared clonotypes between healthy human individuals. Assay: immunoSEQ multiplex PCR; the TCRdb copy retains only in-frame clones and omits some. The table records about 1.5 million clones, 98% of them present only once. Source material: naive CD4+ T cells sorted from blood. The receptors were gathered from a man aged 25-45 years in good health. Both conserved end residues are part of each CDR3. The D gene is left open where the match is weak. Clone size is stated in some rows and not others, as once, few, many or a class when expanded.

clone_size d_call j_call v_call cdr3_aa cdr3_nt
. . TRBJ2-1 TRBV6-1 CASSDPSLGVFF TGTGCCAGCAGTGACCCTAGCCTTGGTGTGTTCTTC
once TRBD1 TRBJ1-2 TRBV29-1 CSVGTGVLSGYTF TGCAGCGTTGGGACAGGAGTATTGAGTGGCTACACCTTC
once . TRBJ2-5 TRBV4-3 CASSPRQGLQETQYF TGCGCCAGCAGCCCAAGGCAGGGGCTCCAAGAGACCCAGTACTTC
. . TRBJ2-2 TRBV6-6 CASSYSQRRDTGELFF TGTGCCAGCAGTTACTCACAGCGACGCGACACCGGGGAGCTGTTTTTT
. . TRBJ2-7 TRBV5-4 CASSLNYEQYF TGTGCCAGCAGCTTAAACTACGAGCAGTACTTC
. TRBD2 TRBJ2-1 TRBV29-1 CSVLLAGVNNEQFF TGCAGCGTTCTCCTAGCGGGAGTTAACAATGAGCAGTTCTTC
. TRBD1 TRBJ2-1 TRBV29-1 CSAIGQENEQFF TGCAGCGCCATAGGACAGGAGAATGAGCAGTTCTTC
. TRBD2 TRBJ2-4 TRBV2 CASLGTGVGLAGSLAKNIQYF TGTGCCTCTCTTGGGACAGGAGTGGGACTAGCGGGCTCCTTAGCCAAAAACATTCAGTACTTC
. TRBD2 TRBJ2-7 TRBV13 CASSLEARGAGGNYEQYF TGTGCCAGCAGCTTAGAAGCCCGAGGAGCGGGAGGAAACTACGAGCAGTACTTC
. . TRBJ1-5 TRBV27 CASSSFSLHGYNQPQHF TGTGCCAGCAGTTCTTTTTCTCTTCACGGTTACAATCAGCCCCAGCATTTT
. TRBD2 TRBJ2-1 TRBV5-4 CASSSSAGDITYNEQFF TGTGCCAGCAGCTCCTCGGCGGGAGATATCACCTACAATGAGCAGTTCTTC
. TRBD1 TRBJ2-5 TRBV10-3 CAISEGQGRETQYF TGTGCCATCAGTGAGGGACAGGGACGAGAGACCCAGTACTTC
. TRBD2 TRBJ2-3 TRBV5-1 CASSLAPSGISDTQYF TGCGCCAGCAGCTTGGCCCCTAGCGGGATTTCAGATACGCAGTATTTT
. . TRBJ2-7 TRBV14 CASSQDGHTEQYF TGTGCCAGCAGCCAAGATGGGCATACCGAGCAGTACTTC
. . TRBJ2-7 TRBV11-3 CASSLGTGSYEQYF TGTGCCAGCAGCTTAGGGACGGGCTCCTACGAGCAGTACTTC
. TRBD1 TRBJ2-2 TRBV19 CASTGGDTGELFF TGTGCCAGTACAGGGGGCGACACCGGGGAGCTGTTTTTT
once . TRBJ2-3 TRBV27 CASSRRAPDTDTQYF TGTGCCAGCAGTCGGCGGGCCCCCGACACAGATACGCAGTATTTT
. . TRBJ2-1 TRBV18 CASSPPAGDYNEQFF TGTGCCAGCTCACCCCCAGCAGGGGATTACAATGAGCAGTTCTTC
. TRBD2 TRBJ2-3 TRBV30 CAWSGGGSKDTQYF TGTGCCTGGAGTGGTGGCGGGAGTAAAGATACGCAGTATTTT
. . TRBJ2-3 TRBV18 CASSPRRGRGPDTQYF TGTGCCAGCTCACCGAGGCGAGGGAGAGGCCCAGATACGCAGTATTTT
. TRBD2 TRBJ2-1 TRBV28 CASRLRGTSSGRAFEQFF TGTGCCAGCAGGCTTCGGGGGACGTCTAGCGGGAGGGCCTTTGAGCAGTTCTTC
. TRBD1 TRBJ1-5 TRBV6-1 CASSARTGALNQPQHF TGTGCCAGCAGTGCCCGGACAGGGGCGTTAAATCAGCCCCAGCATTTT
. . TRBJ1-1 TRBV7-9 CASIRGSNTEAFF TGTGCCAGCATTCGGGGGTCAAACACTGAAGCTTTCTTT
. . TRBJ2-3 TRBV11-2 CASSLVLGNTDTQYF TGTGCCAGCAGCTTAGTCTTGGGGAACACAGATACGCAGTATTTT
. TRBD1 TRBJ2-2 TRBV7-6 CASSLVGTGSGYTGELFF TGTGCCAGCAGCTTAGTGGGGACAGGGAGCGGGTACACCGGGGAGCTGTTTTTT
. TRBD2 TRBJ2-1 TRBV2 CASSDKRLALYNEQFF TGTGCCAGCAGTGATAAGCGACTAGCGCTGTACAATGAGCAGTTCTTC
once TRBD1 TRBJ2-1 TRBV29-1 CSVRDRARNEQFF TGCAGCGTTCGAGACAGGGCGAGGAATGAGCAGTTCTTC
. . TRBJ2-5 TRBV15 CATSQGPETQYF TGTGCCACCAGCCAGGGTCCGGAGACCCAGTACTTC
once TRBD1 TRBJ1-5 TRBV5-5 CASSSAGGDQPQHF TGTGCCAGCAGCTCAGCAGGGGGCGATCAGCCCCAGCATTTT
. TRBD2 TRBJ2-1 TRBV13 CASRTAGGPSMQFF TGTGCCTCCCGGACAGCGGGAGGGCCGAGTATGCAGTTCTTC
. . TRBJ2-5 TRBV7-2 CASSQARETQYF TGTGCCAGCAGCCAAGCACGAGAGACCCAGTACTTC
. . TRBJ2-1 TRBV2 CASSELPPRNEQFF TGTGCCAGCAGTGAACTCCCCCCGCGGAATGAGCAGTTCTTC
. . TRBJ1-4 TRBV10-1 CASSSTGGKKLFF TGCGCCAGCAGCAGCACGGGGGGCAAAAAACTGTTTTTT
. . TRBJ2-3 TRBV5-1 CASSPDRANTDTQYF TGCGCCAGCAGCCCCGACAGAGCGAACACAGATACGCAGTATTTT
. TRBD2 TRBJ2-2 TRBV7-6 CASSLRSTSGGNTGELFF TGTGCCAGCAGCTTAAGGTCGACTAGCGGGGGGAACACCGGGGAGCTGTTTTTT
. TRBD1 TRBJ1-5 TRBV5-6 CASSPGTAGNQPQHF TGTGCCAGCAGCCCCGGGACAGCGGGGAATCAGCCCCAGCATTTT
. TRBD1 TRBJ2-7 TRBV28 CASSRRGLPYEQYF TGTGCCAGCAGTCGCAGGGGGCTCCCCTACGAGCAGTACTTC
. TRBD2 TRBJ2-1 TRBV2 CASSSRLAGGNEQFF TGTGCCAGCAGTAGCCGACTAGCGGGAGGGAATGAGCAGTTCTTC
. . TRBJ1-5 TRBV28 CASTQLGIGQPQHF TGTGCCAGCACCCAACTTGGTATTGGACAGCCCCAGCATTTT
once . TRBJ2-2 TRBV16 CASSQAGELFF TGTGCCAGCAGCCAAGCCGGGGAGCTGTTTTTT
. . TRBJ2-3 TRBV5-8 CASNSGHSTDTQYF TGTGCCAGCAACAGCGGGCATAGCACAGATACGCAGTATTTT
. TRBD2 TRBJ2-3 TRBV7-2 CASSSTSGRGTDTQYF TGTGCCAGCAGCTCAACTAGCGGGAGGGGCACAGATACGCAGTATTTT
. TRBD1 TRBJ1-1 TRBV5-6 CASSLGDRGQGEAFF TGTGCCAGCAGCTTGGGAGACAGGGGGCAAGGTGAAGCTTTCTTT
once . TRBJ1-3 TRBV18 CASSPGVYSGNTIYF TGTGCCAGCTCACCGGGGGTCTACTCTGGAAACACCATATATTTT
once TRBD2 TRBJ2-5 TRBV28 CASSGLAGGPEETQYF TGTGCCAGCAGTGGACTAGCGGGAGGGCCGGAGGAGACCCAGTACTTC
. TRBD2 TRBJ2-1 TRBV7-8 CASSLVRTSIYNEQFF TGTGCCAGCAGCTTAGTTCGGACTAGTATATACAATGAGCAGTTCTTC
. TRBD2 TRBJ2-6 TRBV7-9 CASSLEIAGDSGANVLTF TGTGCCAGCAGCTTAGAAATAGCGGGGGACTCTGGGGCCAACGTCCTGACTTTC
. TRBD1 TRBJ2-2 TRBV6-6 CASSQDRVTTGELFF TGTGCCAGCAGCCAAGACAGGGTTACCACCGGGGAGCTGTTTTTT
. . TRBJ2-7 TRBV7-7 CASSRESSYEQYF TGTGCCAGCAGCCGAGAAAGTTCCTACGAGCAGTACTTC